This T cell receptor beta chain is drawn from a study of T-cell memory formation after mild COVID-19. Looking at the study overall: Clusters of TCRs were largely donor specific.

In germline, CDR1 is SGHAT, CDR2 FQNNGV. The CDR3 spans 14 residues. V lost 5 bases, J lost 5 bases, and 16 bases lay in between. TCRdb used MiXCR to reprocess the 5' RACE reads, holding one entry per CDR3 protein. The sample contains roughly 500,000 distinct CDR3 sequences, roughly 21% of which appear only once. This clonotype was counted only a few times. This chain connects TRBV11-2 to TRBJ2-7, with D perhaps TRBD1 or TRBD2 (6 bases each). The sample taken for sequencing was PBMCs or a T cell subset sorted from them (not recorded which). The origin of this receptor is an adult woman who had mild COVID-19 (a few samples of this study predate the infection). Cell type and time point are not known. The CDR3 region has the DNA TGTGCCAGCAGCCCCTCGTGGGGGGCGGACGAGCAGTACTTC. Translated, it gives CASSPSWGADEQYF.